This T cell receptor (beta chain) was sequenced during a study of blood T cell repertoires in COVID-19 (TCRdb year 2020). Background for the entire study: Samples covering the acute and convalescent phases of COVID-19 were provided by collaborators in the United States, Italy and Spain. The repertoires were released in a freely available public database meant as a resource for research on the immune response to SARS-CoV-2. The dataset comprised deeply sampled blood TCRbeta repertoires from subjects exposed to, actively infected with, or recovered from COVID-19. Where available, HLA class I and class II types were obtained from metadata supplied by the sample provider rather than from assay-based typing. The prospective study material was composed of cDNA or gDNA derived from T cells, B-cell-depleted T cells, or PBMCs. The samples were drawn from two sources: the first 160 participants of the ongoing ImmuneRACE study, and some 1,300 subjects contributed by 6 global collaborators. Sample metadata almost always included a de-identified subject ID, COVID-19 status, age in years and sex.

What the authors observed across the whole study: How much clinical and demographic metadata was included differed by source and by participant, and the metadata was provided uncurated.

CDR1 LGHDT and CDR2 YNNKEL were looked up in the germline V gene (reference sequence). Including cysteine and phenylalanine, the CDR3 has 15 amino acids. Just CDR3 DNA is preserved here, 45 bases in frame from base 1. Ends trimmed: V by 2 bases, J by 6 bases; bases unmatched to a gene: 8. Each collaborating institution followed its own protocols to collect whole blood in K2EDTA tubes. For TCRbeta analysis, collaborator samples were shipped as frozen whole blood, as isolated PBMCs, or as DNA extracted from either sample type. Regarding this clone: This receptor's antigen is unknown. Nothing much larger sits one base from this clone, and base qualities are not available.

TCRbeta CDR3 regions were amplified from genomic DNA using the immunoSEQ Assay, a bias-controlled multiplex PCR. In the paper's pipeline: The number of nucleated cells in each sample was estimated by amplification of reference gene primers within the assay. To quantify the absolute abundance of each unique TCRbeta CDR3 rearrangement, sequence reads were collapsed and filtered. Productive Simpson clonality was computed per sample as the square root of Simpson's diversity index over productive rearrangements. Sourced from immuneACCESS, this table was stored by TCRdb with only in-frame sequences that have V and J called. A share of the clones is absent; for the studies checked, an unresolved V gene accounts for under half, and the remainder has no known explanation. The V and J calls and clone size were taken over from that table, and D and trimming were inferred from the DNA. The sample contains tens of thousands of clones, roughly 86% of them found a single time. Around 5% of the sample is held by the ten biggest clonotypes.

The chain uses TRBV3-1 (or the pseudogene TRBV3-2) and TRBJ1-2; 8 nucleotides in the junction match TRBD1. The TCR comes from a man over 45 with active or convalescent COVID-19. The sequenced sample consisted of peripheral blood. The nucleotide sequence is TGTGCCAGCAGCCAAATCTTACAGGGGGTGGATGGCTACACCTTC. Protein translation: CASSQILQGVDGYTF.